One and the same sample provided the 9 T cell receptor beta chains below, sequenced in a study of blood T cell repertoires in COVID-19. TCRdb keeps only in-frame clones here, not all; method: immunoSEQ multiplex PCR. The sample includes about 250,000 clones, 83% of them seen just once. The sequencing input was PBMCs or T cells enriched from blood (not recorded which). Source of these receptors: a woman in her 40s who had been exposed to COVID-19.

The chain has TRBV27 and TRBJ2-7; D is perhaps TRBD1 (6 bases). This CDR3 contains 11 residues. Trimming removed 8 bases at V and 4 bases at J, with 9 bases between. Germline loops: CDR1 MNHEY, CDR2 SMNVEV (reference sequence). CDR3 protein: CASGDRYEQYF. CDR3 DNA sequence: TGTGCCAGCGGCGACAGGTACGAGCAGTACTTC.

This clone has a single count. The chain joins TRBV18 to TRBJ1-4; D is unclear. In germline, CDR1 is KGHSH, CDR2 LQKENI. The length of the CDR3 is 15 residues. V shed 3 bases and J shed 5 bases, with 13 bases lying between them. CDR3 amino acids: CASSPTYQENEKLFF. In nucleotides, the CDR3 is TGTGCCAGCTCACCCACGTATCAAGAGAATGAAAAACTGTTTTTT.

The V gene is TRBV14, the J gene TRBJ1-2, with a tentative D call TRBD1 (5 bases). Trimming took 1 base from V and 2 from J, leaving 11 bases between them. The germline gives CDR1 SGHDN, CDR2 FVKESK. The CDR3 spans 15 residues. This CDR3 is CASSQVQGLNYGYTF. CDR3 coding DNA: TGTGCCAGCAGCCAAGTCCAGGGCCTAAACTATGGCTACACCTTC.

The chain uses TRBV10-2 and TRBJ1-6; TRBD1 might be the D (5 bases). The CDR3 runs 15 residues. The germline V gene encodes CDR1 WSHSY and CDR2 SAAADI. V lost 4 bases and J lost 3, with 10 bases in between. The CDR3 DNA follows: TGCGCCAGCAGTGGACAGAGGCTCTATAATTCACCCCTCCACTTT. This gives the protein CASSGQRLYNSPLHF.

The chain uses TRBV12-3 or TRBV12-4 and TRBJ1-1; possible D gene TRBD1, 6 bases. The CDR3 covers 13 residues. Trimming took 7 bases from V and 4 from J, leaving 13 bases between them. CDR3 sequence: CASIITGSTEAFF. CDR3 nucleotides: TGTGCCAGCATCATTACAGGGAGCACTGAAGCTTTCTTT.

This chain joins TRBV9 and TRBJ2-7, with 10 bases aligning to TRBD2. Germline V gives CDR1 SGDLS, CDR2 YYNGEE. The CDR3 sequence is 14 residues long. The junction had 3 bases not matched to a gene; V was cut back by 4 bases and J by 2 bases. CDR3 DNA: TGTGCCAGCAGCCCGAGCGGGGGGGCCTACGAGCAGTACTTC. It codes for CASSPSGGAYEQYF.

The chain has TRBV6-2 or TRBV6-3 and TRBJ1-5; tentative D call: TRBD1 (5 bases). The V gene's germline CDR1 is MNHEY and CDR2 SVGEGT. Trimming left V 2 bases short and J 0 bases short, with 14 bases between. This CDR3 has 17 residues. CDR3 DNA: TGTGCCAGCAGTTACGACAGCCGCGGATATAGCAATCAGCCCCAGCATTTT. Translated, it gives CASSYDSRGYSNQPQHF.

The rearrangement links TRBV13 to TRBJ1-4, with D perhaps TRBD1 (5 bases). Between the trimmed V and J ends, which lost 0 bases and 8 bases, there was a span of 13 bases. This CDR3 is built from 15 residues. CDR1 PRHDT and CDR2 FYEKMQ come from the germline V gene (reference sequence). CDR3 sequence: CASSLGRQGGEKLFF. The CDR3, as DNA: TGTGCCAGCAGCTTAGGCCGGCAGGGAGGCGAAAAACTGTTTTTT. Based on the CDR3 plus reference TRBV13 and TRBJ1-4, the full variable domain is AAGVIQSPRHLIKEKRETATLKCYPIPRHDTVYWYQQGPGQDPQFLISFYEKMQSDKGSIPDRFSAQQFSDYHSELNMSSLELGDSALYFCASSLGRQGGEKLFFGSGTQLSVL.

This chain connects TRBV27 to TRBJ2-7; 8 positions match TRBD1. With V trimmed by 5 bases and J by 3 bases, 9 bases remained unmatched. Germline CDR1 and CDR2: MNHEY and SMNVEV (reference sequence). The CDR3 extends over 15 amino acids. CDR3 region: CASSQTGVEVYEQYF. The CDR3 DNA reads TGTGCCAGCAGTCAGACAGGGGTCGAAGTCTACGAGCAGTACTTC.